This TCR beta chain was captured in a study of response to subunit inactivated influenza vaccine. Notes on the study in general: The authors put forward the suggestion that each seasonal influenza vaccination may bring in only a limited number of new T cells.

This clonotype was detected only a few times. Its antigen is unidentified. The ends lost 4 bases at V and 8 bases at J; junction bases unmatched: 7. The germline gives CDR1 MNHNS, CDR2 SASEGT. CDR3 size: 14 residues. Using its own MiXCR run on the RT-PCR reads, TCRdb lists one record per CDR3 protein. The sample includes approximately 310,000 distinct CDR3 sequences, just over 20% of them seen just once. This clonotype was sampled from a man in his fifties or sixties who received an inactivated influenza vaccine. The specimen comprised PBMCs from blood, sampled about 20 months after vaccination. The gene calls are TRBV6-1 and TRBJ2-1; 8 bases map to TRBD1. This chain's CDR3 is CASSGWTGLDEQFF. Here the CDR3 DNA reads TGTGCCAGCAGTGGTTGGACAGGGCTGGATGAGCAGTTCTTC.